Below are 3 T cell receptor beta chains sequenced from a single sample in a study of T cell changes during pregnancy in multiple sclerosis. TCRdb's table, derived via immunoSEQ multiplex PCR, lists solely in-frame clones and lacks some. There are some 39,000 clones in the sample; 70% to 90% occur only once, and 4.1% lies in the top ten. The sequenced sample was CD8+ T cells from peripheral blood mononuclear cells, obtained in the first trimester of pregnancy. Receptor source: a female donor with multiple sclerosis, enrolled in a pregnancy study.

This clone has just one count. The chain is built from TRBV21-1 and TRBJ2-1; the table's D call of TRBD1 was not tested on the DNA. TRBV21-1 is a documented pseudogene. There are 14 residues in the CDR3. The CDR3 loop reads CAIDDRGVYNEQFF. The CDR3 nucleotides are TGTGCCATCGACGACAGGGGAGTCTACAATGAGCAGTTCTTC.

The V and J genes are TRBV5-6 and TRBJ1-5, with 7 bases aligning to TRBD1. The CDR3 contains 16 residues. The J segment lost 3 bases and the V segment lost 3 bases, leaving 9 bases of the junction unmatched. Germline CDR1 and CDR2: SGHDT and YYEEEE. CDR3 coding DNA: TGTGCCAGCAGCTCGGGACAGAGGGATTTCAATCAGCCCCAGCATTTT. Residues: CASSSGQRDFNQPQHF.

CDR3 in DNA: TGTGCCAGCAGCGTAGAGGGACTCCCGCGGGATACGCAGTATTTT. It yields the protein CASSVEGLPRDTQYF. The chain employs TRBV9 and TRBJ2-3, with TRBD2 as a possible D gene (6 bases). The V gene lost 0 bases and the J gene lost 6 bases, with 14 bases spanning the gap. The CDR3 totals 15 residues. Germline CDR1 SGDLS, CDR2 YYNGEE.